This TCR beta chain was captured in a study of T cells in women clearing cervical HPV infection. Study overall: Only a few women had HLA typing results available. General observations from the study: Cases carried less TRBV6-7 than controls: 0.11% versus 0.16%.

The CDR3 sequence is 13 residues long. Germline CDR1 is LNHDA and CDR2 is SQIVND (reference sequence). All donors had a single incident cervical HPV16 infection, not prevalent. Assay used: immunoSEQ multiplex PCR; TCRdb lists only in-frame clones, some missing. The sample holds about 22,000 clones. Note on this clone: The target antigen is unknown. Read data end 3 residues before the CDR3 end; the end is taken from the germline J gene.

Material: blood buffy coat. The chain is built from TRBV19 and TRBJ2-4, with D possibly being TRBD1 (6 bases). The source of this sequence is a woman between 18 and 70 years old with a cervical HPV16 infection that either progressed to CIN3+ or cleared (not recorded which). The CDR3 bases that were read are TGTGCCAGTAGTACGACAGGAAACTATGGT. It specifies CASSTTGNYG. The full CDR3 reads CASSTTGNYGQYF.